These 12 T cell receptor beta chains originate from one sample sequenced in a study of cytomegalovirus exposure and HLA in healthy donors. Use of 60 Vbeta and 13 Jbeta primers characterized the PCR. Assay used: immunoSEQ multiplex PCR; TCRdb lists only in-frame clones, some missing. The repertoire consists of about 150,000 clones, with 75% to 80% occurring once and the leading ten covering about 0.62%. The material sequenced was PBMCs. The receptor source for this set is a male donor in good health and CMV-seronegative.

The V and J genes are TRBV13 and TRBJ2-5, with 9 bases lining up with TRBD1. The CDR3 contains 17 residues. V lost 1 base, J lost 4 bases, and 10 bases stayed unmatched. From germline, CDR1 is PRHDT and CDR2 FYEKMQ (reference sequence). CDR3 residues: CASSLADRGRTRETQYF. The CDR3 coding sequence is TGTGCCAGCAGCTTAGCAGACAGGGGGAGAACCCGAGAGACCCAGTACTTC.

This clone appeared a few times. This chain joins TRBV7-2 and TRBJ2-2, with no clear D. CDR1 and CDR2 from the germline V gene are SGHTA and FQGNSA. The CDR3 is made up of 14 amino acids. V dropped 1 base and J dropped 7 bases, with 10 bases sitting between them. CDR3 loop: CASSLDLVSGELFF. CDR3 sequence (DNA): TGTGCCAGCAGCTTAGATCTGGTGAGCGGGGAGCTGTTTTTT.

The gene calls are TRBV6-5 and TRBJ2-1; 7 positions match TRBD2. J lost 9 bases, V lost 3 bases, and 5 bases had no gene match. The CDR3 loop spans 13 amino acids. CDR1 and CDR2 from the germline V gene are MNHEY and SVGAGI. The CDR3: CASSYVGGGEQFF. The CDR3 nucleotides read TGTGCCAGCAGTTATGTTGGGGGGGGTGAGCAGTTCTTC.

J is TRBJ1-6 and V is TRBV2; unclear D gene. In germline, CDR1 is SNHLY, CDR2 FYNNEI. V lost 2 bases and J 4 bases, leaving 9 bases between the germline ends. The CDR3 has 15 amino acids. CDR3 nucleotide sequence: TGTGCCAGCAGTGAACAACGCGGGTATAATTCACCCCTCCACTTT. Amino acid sequence: CASSEQRGYNSPLHF.

With regard to this clone: The sample has other DNA sequences that encode this CDR3 too. The chain links TRBV10-3 to TRBJ1-1; the D gene is possibly TRBD1 (6 bases). Germline values: CDR1 ENHRY, CDR2 SYGVKD. Trimming left V 7 bases short and J 0 bases short, with 12 bases between. The CDR3 totals 14 residues. CDR3 sequence: CAITPTGLNTEAFF. The CDR3 DNA reads TGTGCCATCACCCCCACAGGGCTGAACACTGAAGCTTTCTTT.

Note on this clone: An end of the junction does not agree with germline; a read error may underlie this. The chain carries TRBV5-1 and TRBJ1-6; unclear D gene. This CDR3 has 15 residues. CDR1 and CDR2 from the germline V gene are SGHRS and YFSETQ. The CDR3 loop is CASSLFPGNKSPLHF. The CDR3 coding sequence is TGCGCCAGCAGCTTGTTTCCGGGGAATAAATCACCCCTCCACTTT.

Note on this clone: The junction departs from germline at one end; a sequencing error may be responsible. V is TRBV7-2 and J is TRBJ1-5; 7 bases map to TRBD1. The CDR3 totals 15 residues. The germline V gene has CDR1 SGHTA and CDR2 FQGNSA. The DNA for the CDR3 is TGTGCCAGCAGTTTAGGGGGCAGGAGCAATCAGCCCCAGCATTTT. Its translation is CASSLGGRSNQPQHF.

The chain combines TRBV11-2 with TRBJ2-1; D might be TRBD1 (5 bases). This CDR3 is built from 15 residues. V was shortened by 5 bases and J by 8 bases, with 19 bases between the two germline ends. CDR1 is SGHAT, CDR2 FQNNGV, per germline. The CDR3 sequence is CASSVLGPLWYEQFF. As DNA, the CDR3 is TGTGCCAGCAGCGTGCTGGGGCCCCTATGGTATGAGCAGTTCTTC.

This clone was seen more than once but under ten times. The chain uses TRBV4-3 and TRBJ1-6, with TRBD1 identical over 7 bases. The CDR3 length is 14 residues. The J segment lost 13 bases and the V segment lost 0 bases, leaving 6 bases of the junction unmatched. The germline V gene encodes CDR1 LGHNA and CDR2 YSLEER. The CDR3 DNA reads TGCGCCAGCAGCCAAGAAGGGGGCAGCCGGCCCCTCCACTTT. Residues: CASSQEGGSRPLHF.

This sequence joins TRBV5-6 and TRBJ1-5, with TRBD1 identical over 7 bases. The CDR3 length is 15 residues. After removal of 5 bases from V and 1 base from J, the junction contained 6 bases not matched to a gene. CDR1 and CDR2 from the germline V gene are SGHDT and YYEEEE. The CDR3 DNA sequence: TGTGCCAGCAGTTTCGGACAGGCCAGCAATCAGCCCCAGCATTTT. Encoded protein: CASSFGQASNQPQHF.

This chain links TRBV13 with TRBJ1-4, with 9 bases that match TRBD1. This CDR3 is 17 amino acids long. Per germline, CDR1 PRHDT and CDR2 FYEKMQ (reference sequence). J gave up 3 bases and V 3 bases, and 8 bases lay outside the gene matches. In DNA, the CDR3 is TGTGCCAGCAGCTTTGGGGGACAGGGCGCGCCTAATGAAAAACTGTTTTTT. It specifies CASSFGGQGAPNEKLFF. Filled out from reference TRBV13 and TRBJ1-4, the complete variable domain reads AAGVIQSPRHLIKEKRETATLKCYPIPRHDTVYWYQQGPGQDPQFLISFYEKMQSDKGSIPDRFSAQQFSDYHSELNMSSLELGDSALYFCASSFGGQGAPNEKLFFGSGTQLSVL.

About this clone itself: Sequence at one end of the junction differs from germline and may be a read error. The CDR3: CSSSSKTGGVYEQYF. The CDR3 DNA sequence: TGTTCCAGCAGCTCCAAGACAGGGGGTGTATACGAGCAGTACTTC. The chain couples TRBV7-9 to TRBJ2-7; 9 bases align to TRBD1. Germline assignment: CDR1 SEHNR and CDR2 FQNEAQ (reference sequence). The length of the CDR3 is 15 residues.